The 3 T cell receptor beta chains presented below share a single source sample, sequenced in a study of vaccination and CD4 T cells after COVID-19. These receptors have no identified antigens. Sequencing of DNA taken from cultured CD4+ T cells relied on the Oncomine TCR Beta short-read assay. MiXCR, run by TCRdb on the PCR reads, gives a single entry per CDR3 protein. The sample shows around 13,000 distinct CDR3 sequences, less than 35% of them seen only once. Treatment: approximately 9-day PBMC culture with coronavirus spike peptide pools or control peptides (ViraFEST assay). Sequenced sample: CD4+ T cells from blood, cultured in vitro. Source of these receptors: a human donor who had recovered from COVID-19.

This clonotype was observed a handful of times. This sequence joins TRBV6-1 and TRBJ2-7; 7 bases line up with TRBD1. The junction had 8 bases not matched to a gene; V was cut back by 5 bases and J by 1 base. Germline CDR1 reads MNHNS; CDR2 reads SASEGT. The CDR3 extends over 15 amino acids. The CDR3 DNA reads TGTGCCAGCAGTAGGTACGGACAGGCTTCCTACGAGCAGTACTTC. This gives the protein CASSRYGQASYEQYF.

This sequence joins TRBV20-1 and TRBJ2-1; 9 nucleotides line up with TRBD2. The CDR3 consists of 17 residues. CDR1 and CDR2 (germline): DFQATT, SNEGSKA (reference sequence). V was pared by 0 bases and J by 0 bases, with 6 bases of the junction left unmatched. The CDR3 sequence is CSARDPRTSVSYNEQFF. Written as DNA, the CDR3 is TGCAGTGCTAGAGATCCACGGACTAGCGTCTCCTACAATGAGCAGTTCTTC.

This rearrangement joins TRBV20-1 to TRBJ2-5, with 8 bases fitting TRBD1. CDR1 is DFQATT, CDR2 SNEGSKA, per germline (reference sequence). CDR3 size: 15 residues. Trimming took 0 bases from V and 5 from J; bases not matched to a gene: 8. The CDR3 spells CSARDQRTGTETQYF. In DNA, the CDR3 is TGCAGTGCTAGAGATCAGAGGACAGGGACGGAGACCCAGTACTTC.